This T cell receptor beta chain originates from a study of graft-versus-host responses after intestinal transplantation. Study as a whole: Multivisceral, liver-intestinal, or isolated intestinal grafts went to recipients. Among the recipients, all got anti-thymocyte globulin induction and then tacrolimus and steroids for approximately 3 years. Whole-study findings and limits: Analysis identified GvH clones in recipient marrow, with some appearing first in ileum or blood. The highest levels of circulating GvH clones went along with early declines in HvG clones after transplant.

V lost 2 bases and J lost 15, with 14 bases in between. The CDR3 totals 12 residues. Germline V gene sequence: CDR1 MNHNS, CDR2 SASEGT. TCRdb's copy holds only in-frame clones and misses some; the assay was immunoSEQ multiplex PCR. The sample lists 80,000 to 100,000 clones, more than 85% occurring once. Note on this clone: The antigen remains undetermined.

The clonotype originates from a human donor who received an intestinal transplant. This chain connects TRBV6-1 to TRBJ2-1; D is perhaps TRBD2 (6 bases). The sequencing here drew on unstimulated CD4+ T cells sorted from spleen or lymph node cells, taken before intestinal transplant. Here the CDR3 DNA reads TGTGCCAGCAGTGAACCTACTAGCCTCGGGTTCTTC. Residues: CASSEPTSLGFF.